The 22 T cell receptor beta chains below come from one sample, sequenced in a study of blood T cells in healthy people across ages. PCR was performed a second time for roughly 7 to 11 cycles using a sample-barcoded 5' primer and a J-beta primer mix. TCRdb re-analysed the 5' RACE reads in MiXCR, keeping a single row per CDR3 protein. The profile shows 590,000 or so distinct CDR3 sequences, about 30% of them singletons. What was sequenced was blood. These receptors originate from a woman of 80 years or more in good health.

This clonotype was seen at least ten times. The V gene is TRBV2, the J gene TRBJ2-4, with D possibly being TRBD2 (6 bases). This CDR3 region has 14 residues. CDR1 is SNHLY, CDR2 FYNNEI, per germline. The V and J ends lost 5 bases and 8 bases respectively, with 16 bases between them. The DNA for the CDR3 is TGTGCCAGCAGTCCGGGCCCCGGAGGGTACATTCAGTACTTC. Protein product: CASSPGPGGYIQYF.

The gene calls are TRBV7-8 and TRBJ2-7, with D perhaps TRBD1 (5 bases). The length of the CDR3 is 14 residues. Trimming cost V 5 bases and J 3 bases, with 14 bases left between them. CDR1 is SGHVS, CDR2 FQNEAQ, per germline. This chain's CDR3 is CASSIEYDSYEQYF. In DNA form, the CDR3 reads TGTGCCAGCAGCATTGAGTACGACAGCTACGAGCAGTACTTC.

This clonotype occurred a few times. V usage is TRBV6-1 and J usage is TRBJ2-1; 10 nucleotides match TRBD2. J lost 2 bases, V lost 2 bases, and 3 bases had no gene match. The CDR3 spans 16 residues. The V gene's germline CDR1 is MNHNS and CDR2 SASEGT. CDR3 DNA sequence: TGTGCCAGCAGTGAAATCAGCGGGGGGGCCTACAATGAGCAGTTCTTC. It encodes CASSEISGGAYNEQFF.

This sequence joins TRBV12-3 or TRBV12-4 and TRBJ1-2, with 8 bases that match TRBD1. The J segment lost 0 bases and the V segment lost 6 bases, leaving 6 bases of the junction unmatched. The CDR3 consists of 15 residues. The CDR3 sequence is CASSRQGSTNYGYTF. The CDR3 DNA reads TGTGCCAGCAGCAGACAGGGGTCTACTAACTATGGCTACACCTTC.

This clonotype was seen a few times. The chain joins TRBV7-3 to TRBJ2-2; D is undetermined. V dropped 2 bases and J dropped 1 base, with 11 bases sitting between them. The CDR3 is made up of 16 amino acids. CDR1 is SGHTA, CDR2 FQGTGA, per germline. The CDR3 loop is CASSLAPTLNTGELFF. Written as DNA, the CDR3 is TGTGCCAGCAGCTTAGCCCCTACACTGAACACCGGGGAGCTGTTTTTT.

To note about this clonotype: This could be a read error, since a much larger clone is one nucleotide away. The V call is TRBV5-1, the J call TRBJ2-5, with D unclear. Germline V gene data show CDR1 as SGHRS and CDR2 as YFSETQ. V was shortened by 0 bases and J by 11 bases, with 11 bases between the two germline ends. There are 12 residues in the CDR3. The CDR3 DNA sequence: TGCGCCAGCAGCTTGGAGGAAGCTGAGCAGTACTTC. Translating it yields CASSLEEAEQYF.

This clonotype came up a few times. The chain links TRBV20-1 to TRBJ2-7; D is possibly TRBD1 or TRBD2 (5 bases each). Germline V gives CDR1 DFQATT, CDR2 SNEGSKA (reference sequence). With 3 bases removed from V and 0 bases from J, the gap between germline ends came to 18 bases. The CDR3 extends over 16 amino acids. The CDR3 DNA follows: TGCAGTGCTAGTGACGGACTCAGGGAGTCCTCCTACGAGCAGTACTTC. Its translation is CSASDGLRESSYEQYF.

This clonotype was found once. The chain joins TRBV28 to TRBJ2-5; 8 nucleotides match TRBD1. The length of the CDR3 is 12 residues. V trimming: 5 bases; J trimming: 13 bases; junction bases outside the gene matches: 9. From germline, CDR1 is MDHEN and CDR2 SYDVKM. CDR3 amino acids: CASSPPGQAMYF. The CDR3 DNA follows: TGTGCCAGCAGTCCCCCGGGACAGGCAATGTACTTC.

This clonotype was found many times. The chain couples TRBV5-1 to TRBJ2-1; 8 bases are a match to TRBD2. CDR1 is SGHRS and CDR2 is YFSETQ in the germline V gene. The V gene end was trimmed by 2 bases and the J gene end by 7 bases; junction bases not matched to a gene: 8. The CDR3 has 15 residues. The CDR3 bases are TGCGCCAGCAGCTTTAGCGGGGACTTCGCGAATGAGCAGTTCTTC. This codes for CASSFSGDFANEQFF. Using reference TRBV5-1 and TRBJ2-1 for the parts outside the CDR3, the full variable domain is KAGVTQTPRYLIKTRGQQVTLSCSPISGHRSVSWYQQTPGQGLQFLFEYFSETQRNKGNFPGRFSGRQFSNSRSEMNVSTLELGDSALYLCASSFSGDFANEQFFGPGTRLTVL.

This clonotype occurred many times. The CDR3 DNA sequence: TGCAGTGCTAGAAGCGGGGGGGACTTATACGAGCAGTACTTC. Its translation: CSARSGGDLYEQYF. The V call is TRBV20-1, the J call TRBJ2-7; 10 bases fit TRBD2. The length of the CDR3 is 14 residues. Germline trimming cut 2 bases from V and 4 bases from J; bases unmatched to any gene: 5. Germline CDR1 and CDR2: DFQATT and SNEGSKA (reference sequence).

This clonotype was counted ten times or more. This sequence joins TRBV5-1 and TRBJ2-7, with 7 positions matching TRBD1. The ends lost 0 bases at V and 7 bases at J; junction bases unmatched: 7. CDR1 and CDR2 (germline): SGHRS, YFSETQ. This CDR3 region has 14 residues. CDR3 loop: CASSLVVRGQEQYF. In nucleotides, the CDR3 is TGCGCCAGCAGCTTGGTGGTAAGGGGGCAGGAGCAGTACTTC. Based on the CDR3 plus reference TRBV5-1 and TRBJ2-7, the full variable domain is KAGVTQTPRYLIKTRGQQVTLSCSPISGHRSVSWYQQTPGQGLQFLFEYFSETQRNKGNFPGRFSGRQFSNSRSEMNVSTLELGDSALYLCASSLVVRGQEQYFGPGTRLTVT.

This clonotype has a count of ten or more. The rearrangement joins TRBV12-3 or TRBV12-4 to TRBJ1-6, with TRBD1 matching 8 bases. The CDR3 contains 14 residues. Unmatched junction bases numbered 5, after V lost 4 bases and J lost 9 bases. CDR3 sequence (DNA): TGTGCCAGCAGTTGGACAGGGCCTAGTTCACCCCTCCACTTT. Amino acids: CASSWTGPSSPLHF.

This clonotype appeared a few times. This sequence joins TRBV27 and TRBJ2-4; TRBD2 might be the D (5 bases). The J call may be incorrect, as the DNA end agrees better with TRBJ2-7. This CDR3 comprises 14 residues. CDR1 and CDR2 from the germline V gene are MNHEY and SMNVEV (reference sequence). This chain's CDR3 is CASSRGEALSEQYF. The CDR3 DNA reads as TGTGCCAGCAGTCGGGGAGAGGCTCTCTCCGAGCAGTACTTC.

In the case of this clonotype: This may arise from a read error, as a much more abundant clone is one base away. This chain uses TRBV5-1 with TRBJ1-1; D remains unclear. The CDR3 runs to 13 residues. CDR1 and CDR2 (germline): SGHRS, YFSETQ. The CDR3 sequence: CTSSLRSPAEAFF. The CDR3 bases are TGCACCAGCAGCTTACGTAGCCCCGCTGAAGCTTTCTTT.

A few counts support this clonotype. The chain uses TRBV3-1 and TRBJ1-5; tentatively, D is TRBD1 (5 bases). Germline V CDR1 and CDR2: LGHDT, YNNKEL (reference sequence). Deletions cut 7 bases from V and 7 bases from J, with 20 bases between. The CDR3 covers 15 residues. The CDR3 nucleotides read TGTGCCAGCACCTCAAATCAGGGACCGGGACAGCCCCAGCATTTT. Its translation: CASTSNQGPGQPQHF.

J is TRBJ2-6 and V is TRBV30, with unresolved D. This CDR3 contains 15 residues. Trimming took 0 bases from V and 0 from J, leaving 6 bases between them. CDR1 and CDR2 (germline): GTSNPN, SVGIG (reference sequence). The CDR3 sequence: CAWSVKSSGANVLTF. Here the CDR3 DNA reads TGTGCCTGGAGTGTCAAGAGCTCTGGGGCCAACGTCCTGACTTTC.

This clonotype was observed a few times. This sequence may be a read error, since a much larger clone differs from it by one base. This chain uses TRBV6-1 with TRBJ2-1; D unclear. CDR3 length: 15 residues. Germline loops: CDR1 MNHNS, CDR2 SASEGT. Trimming left V 4 bases short and J 5 bases short, with 15 bases between. The CDR3 DNA follows: TGTGCCAGCAGTGGACCCGGTACAGACGACAATGAGCAGTTCTTC. Its protein product is CASSGPGTDDNEQFF.

This clonotype was detected ten times or more. The rearrangement joins TRBV7-2 to TRBJ2-5, with no clear D. V gave up 3 bases and J gave up 1 base, with 3 bases separating them. This CDR3 is built from 12 residues. CDR1 is SGHTA and CDR2 is FQGNSA in the germline V gene. Written as DNA, the CDR3 is TGTGCCAGCAGCTTTTTCCAAGAGACCCAGTACTTC. It codes for CASSFFQETQYF.

A few counts support this clonotype. CDR3 DNA sequence: TGCAGTGCTCTATCAGCTTTGGCGGGGGGGCCGGTTGGGAGCACAGATACGCAGTATTTT. Its protein is CSALSALAGGPVGSTDTQYF. V is TRBV20-1 and J is TRBJ2-3; 9 bases line up with TRBD2. The CDR3 runs 20 residues. V shed 5 bases, J shed 0 bases, and the junction held 21 bases outside the gene matches. CDR1 is DFQATT, CDR2 SNEGSKA, per germline (reference sequence).

The J gene is TRBJ1-3, the V gene TRBV2, with TRBD1 as a possible D gene (6 bases). Trimming removed 0 bases from V and 0 bases from J, with 18 bases in between. This CDR3 comprises 19 residues. Germline-derived CDR1 and CDR2 are SNHLY and FYNNEI. The CDR3 DNA follows: TGTGCCAGCAGTGAAGCGGGGCTTCCGGACAGCAGCTCTGGAAACACCATATATTTT. Protein product: CASSEAGLPDSSSGNTIYF.

In regard to this clonotype: Being one base from a much bigger clone, this may be a read error. CDR3 nucleotides: TGTGCCAGCAGCTCGGGGAGGACTAGCGGGGGGTACAATGAGCAGTACTTC. Protein product: CASSSGRTSGGYNEQYF. This chain links TRBV5-4 with TRBJ2-7; 14 positions match TRBD2. Germline trimming cut 3 bases from V and 7 bases from J; bases unmatched to any gene: 12. This CDR3 comprises 17 residues. Germline V lookup: CDR1 SGHNT, CDR2 YYREEE (reference sequence). Full variable domain (remainder filled in from reference TRBV5-4 and TRBJ2-7): ETGVTQSPTHLIKTRGQQVTLRCSSQSGHNTVSWYQQALGQGPQFIFQYYREEENGRGNFPPRFSGLQFPNYSSELNVNALELDDSALYLCASSSGRTSGGYNEQYFGPGTRLTVT.

In this sample, this clonotype turned up a few times. The rearrangement links TRBV7-9 to TRBJ2-3; perhaps TRBD2 as D (6 bases). V was cut by 2 bases and J by 2 bases, with 11 bases left in between. This CDR3 is built from 15 residues. The germline gives CDR1 SEHNR, CDR2 FQNEAQ (reference sequence). CDR3 sequence (DNA): TGTGCCAGCAGCTTAACTAGCAGGACCACAGATACGCAGTATTTT. This gives the protein CASSLTSRTTDTQYF.